A single sample gave rise to the 5 T cell receptor beta chains below, sequenced in a study of blood T cell repertoires in COVID-19. Data came from immunoSEQ multiplex PCR; TCRdb stores just in-frame clones and leaves some out. The sample holds around 200,000 clones, about nine tenths seen once. Sequences were obtained from peripheral blood. Source of these receptors: a woman in her fifties or sixties with COVID-19, enrolled during active disease.

This chain uses TRBV9 with TRBJ2-1, with TRBD1 matching over 7 bases. V trimming: 3 bases; J trimming: 8 bases; junction bases outside the gene matches: 5. The CDR3 sequence is 13 residues long. Germline V lookup: CDR1 SGDLS, CDR2 YYNGEE. The CDR3, as DNA: TGTGCCAGCAGCGGGGAAGGGGGCGATGAGCAGTTCTTC. Its protein is CASSGEGGDEQFF. The full variable domain, in which reference TRBV9 and TRBJ2-1 provide the parts outside the CDR3, is DSGVTQTPKHLITATGQRVTLRCSPRSGDLSVYWYQQSLDQGLQFLIQYYNGEERAKGNILERFSAQQFPDLHSELNLSSLELGDSALYFCASSGEGGDEQFFGPGTRLTVL.

The V call is TRBV28, the J call TRBJ2-1; no firm D call. V shed 5 bases and J shed 4 bases, with 6 bases lying between them. Looked up from germline, CDR1 is MDHEN and CDR2 is SYDVKM. The CDR3 extends over 12 amino acids. CDR3 in DNA: TGTGCCAGCAGTCCCCCGTACAATGAGCAGTTCTTC. It translates to CASSPPYNEQFF. Full variable domain (missing parts from reference TRBV28 and TRBJ2-1): DVKVTQSSRYLVKRTGEKVFLECVQDMDHENMFWYRQDPGLGLRLIYFSYDVKMKEKGDIPEGYSVSREKKERFSLILESASTNQTSMYLCASSPPYNEQFFGPGTRLTVL.

The chain recombines TRBV5-1 with TRBJ2-3; possible D gene TRBD2, 6 bases. Trimming shortened V by 6 bases and J by 4 bases, and 18 bases separated the two germline ends. Germline V gene sequence: CDR1 SGHRS, CDR2 YFSETQ. The CDR3 runs 15 residues. CDR3 sequence: CASNPPGSNPDTQYF. Here the CDR3 DNA reads TGCGCCAGCAACCCCCCCGGGAGCAACCCAGATACGCAGTATTTT.

This clone has just a few counts. The chain employs TRBV7-9 and TRBJ2-7, with 7 bases identical to TRBD1. The CDR3 has 13 amino acids. Germline lookup yields CDR1 SEHNR and CDR2 FQNEAQ (reference sequence). Trimming took 5 bases from V and 3 from J; bases not matched to a gene: 4. Here the CDR3 reads CASSLGTVYEQYF. The CDR3 coding sequence is TGTGCCAGCAGCCTGGGGACAGTCTACGAGCAGTACTTC.

The J gene is TRBJ1-1, the V gene TRBV19; maybe TRBD1 (6 bases). CDR1 is LNHDA, CDR2 SQIVND, per germline (reference sequence). The V gene lost 5 bases and the J gene lost 2 bases, with 12 bases spanning the gap. The CDR3 has 14 residues. CDR3 amino acids: CASSSYRVNTEAFF. The CDR3 DNA sequence: TGTGCCAGTAGTTCCTACAGGGTTAACACTGAAGCTTTCTTT.